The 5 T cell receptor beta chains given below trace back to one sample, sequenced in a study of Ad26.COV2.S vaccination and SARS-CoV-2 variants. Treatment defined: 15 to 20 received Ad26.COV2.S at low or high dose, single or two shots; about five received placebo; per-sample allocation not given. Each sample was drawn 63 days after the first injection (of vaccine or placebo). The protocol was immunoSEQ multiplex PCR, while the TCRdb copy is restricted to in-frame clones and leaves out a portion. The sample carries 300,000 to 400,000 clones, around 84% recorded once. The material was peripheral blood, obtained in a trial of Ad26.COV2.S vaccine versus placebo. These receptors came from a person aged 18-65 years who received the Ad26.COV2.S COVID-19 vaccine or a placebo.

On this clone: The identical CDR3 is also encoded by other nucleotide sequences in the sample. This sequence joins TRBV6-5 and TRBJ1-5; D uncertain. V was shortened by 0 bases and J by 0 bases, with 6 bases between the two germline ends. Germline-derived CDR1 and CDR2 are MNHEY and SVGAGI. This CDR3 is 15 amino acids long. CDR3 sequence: CASSYSRYSNQPQHF. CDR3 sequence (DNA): TGTGCCAGCAGTTACTCCCGTTATAGCAATCAGCCCCAGCATTTT.

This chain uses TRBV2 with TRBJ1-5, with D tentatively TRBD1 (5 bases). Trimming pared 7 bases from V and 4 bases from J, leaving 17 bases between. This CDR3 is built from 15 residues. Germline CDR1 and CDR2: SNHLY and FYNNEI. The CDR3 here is CASKGSSTDNQPQHF. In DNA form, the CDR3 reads TGTGCCAGCAAAGGGTCGTCGACAGATAATCAGCCCCAGCATTTT. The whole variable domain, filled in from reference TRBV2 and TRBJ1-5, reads EPEVTQTPSHQVTQMGQEVILRCVPISNHLYFYWYRQILGQKVEFLVSFYNNEISEKSEIFDDQFSVERPDGSNFTLKIRSTKLEDSAMYFCASKGSSTDNQPQHFGDGTRLSIL.

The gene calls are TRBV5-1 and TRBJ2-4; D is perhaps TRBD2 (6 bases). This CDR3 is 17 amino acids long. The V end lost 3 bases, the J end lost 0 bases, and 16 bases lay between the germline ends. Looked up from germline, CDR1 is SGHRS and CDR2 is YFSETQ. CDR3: CASSSTSGEEAKNIQYF. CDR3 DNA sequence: TGCGCCAGCAGCTCCACCTCGGGGGAGGAAGCCAAAAACATTCAGTACTTC.

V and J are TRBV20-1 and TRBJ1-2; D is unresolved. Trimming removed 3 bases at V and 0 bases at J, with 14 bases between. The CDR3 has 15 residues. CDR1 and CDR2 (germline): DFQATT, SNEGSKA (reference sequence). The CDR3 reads CSASTGLAANYGYTF. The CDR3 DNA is TGCAGTGCTAGTACCGGATTGGCAGCTAACTATGGCTACACCTTC.

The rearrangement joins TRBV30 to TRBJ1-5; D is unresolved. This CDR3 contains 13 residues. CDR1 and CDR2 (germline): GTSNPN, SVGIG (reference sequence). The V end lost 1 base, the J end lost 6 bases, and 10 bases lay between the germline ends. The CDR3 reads CAWSEGWSQPQHF. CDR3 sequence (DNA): TGTGCCTGGAGTGAAGGATGGTCTCAGCCCCAGCATTTT.